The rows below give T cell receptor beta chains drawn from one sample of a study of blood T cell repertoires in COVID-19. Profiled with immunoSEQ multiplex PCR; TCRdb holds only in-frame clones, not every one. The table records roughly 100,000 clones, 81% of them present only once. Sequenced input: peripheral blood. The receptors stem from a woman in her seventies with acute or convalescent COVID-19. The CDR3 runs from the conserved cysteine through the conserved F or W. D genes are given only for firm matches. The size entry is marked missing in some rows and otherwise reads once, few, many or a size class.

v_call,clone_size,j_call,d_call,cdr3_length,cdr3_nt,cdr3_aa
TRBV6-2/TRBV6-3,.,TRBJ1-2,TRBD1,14,TGTGCCAGCACCCCGGGACAGGGCCTCTATGGCTACACCTTC,CASTPGQGLYGYTF
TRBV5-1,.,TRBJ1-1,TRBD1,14,TGCGCCAGCAGATTAGGGACAGTGAACACTGAAGCTTTCTTT,CASRLGTVNTEAFF
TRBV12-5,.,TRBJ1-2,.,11,TGTGCTAGTGGTGAGGCTGCGGGCTACACCTTC,CASGEAAGYTF
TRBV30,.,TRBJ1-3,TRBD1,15,TGTGCCTGGAGCGACAGGGTTAGGTCGGGAAACACCATATATTTT,CAWSDRVRSGNTIYF
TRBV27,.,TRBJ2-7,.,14,TGTGCCAGCAGTTTAGCGGGGTCCTCCTACGAGCAGTACTTC,CASSLAGSSYEQYF
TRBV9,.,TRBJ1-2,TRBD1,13,TGTGCCAGCAGCCCCGGACAGGGAATAGGCTACACCTTC,CASSPGQGIGYTF
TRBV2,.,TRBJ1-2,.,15,TGTGCCAGCAGTGGCGGGGGGGGAAGCATTAATGGCTACACCTTC,CASSGGGGSINGYTF
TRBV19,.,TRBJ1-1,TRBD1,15,TGTGCCAGTACCGGGGGACAGGGGGCGTACACTGAAGCTTTCTTT,CASTGGQGAYTEAFF
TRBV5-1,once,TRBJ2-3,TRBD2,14,TGCGCCAGCTATCGGACTAGCTACACAGATACGCAGTATTTT,CASYRTSYTDTQYF
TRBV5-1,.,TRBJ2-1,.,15,TGCGCCAGCAAGATGGCGGAGAGCTCCTACAATGAGCAGTTCTTC,CASKMAESSYNEQFF
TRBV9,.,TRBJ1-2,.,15,TGTGCCAGCAGCCCGAATCTGACAGGACAGTATGGCTACACCTTC,CASSPNLTGQYGYTF
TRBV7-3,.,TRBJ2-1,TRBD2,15,TGTGCCAGCAGCTTAGCTAGCGGGGGGTCATATGAGCAGTTCTTC,CASSLASGGSYEQFF
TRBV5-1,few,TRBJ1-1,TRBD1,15,TGCGCCAGCAGCGAGAGACAGGGCACGGACACTGAAGCTTTCTTT,CASSERQGTDTEAFF
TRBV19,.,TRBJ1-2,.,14,TGTGCCAGTAGTATTTCGGGGGTGAACTATGGCTACACCTTC,CASSISGVNYGYTF
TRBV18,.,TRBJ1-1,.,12,TGTGCCAGCTCACCGGGGAGCGCTGAAGCTTTCTTT,CASSPGSAEAFF
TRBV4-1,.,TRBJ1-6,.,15,TGCGCCAGCACTCCCCGGGGAGAGAAAAATTCACCCCTCCACTTT,CASTPRGEKNSPLHF
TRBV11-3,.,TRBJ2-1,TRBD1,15,TGTGCCAGCAGCTTAGTTCAGGGGGCCTACAATGAGCAGTTCTTC,CASSLVQGAYNEQFF
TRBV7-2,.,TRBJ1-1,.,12,TGTGCCAGCAGCTTAGGGGGGCCGGTGGCTTTCTTT,CASSLGGPVAFF
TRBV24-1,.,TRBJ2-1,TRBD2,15,TGTGCCACCAATGCGCGCGGGAGCTCCTACAATGAGCAGTTCTTC,CATNARGSSYNEQFF
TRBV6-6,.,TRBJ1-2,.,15,TGTGCCAGCAGTTATTTAGACACCAGCACAGGTGGCTACACCTTC,CASSYLDTSTGGYTF
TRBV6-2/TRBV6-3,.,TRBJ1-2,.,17,TGTGCCAGCAGCATCGGGATTGCGGGGGCCGGGAACTATGGCTACACCTTC,CASSIGIAGAGNYGYTF
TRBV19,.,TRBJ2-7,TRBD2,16,TGTGCCAGTAGTATGCGGGTGGGGACTAGGGCCTACGAGCAGTACTTC,CASSMRVGTRAYEQYF
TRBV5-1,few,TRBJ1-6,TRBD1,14,TGCGCCAGCAACGCCGGGACAGGGAGTTCACCCCTCCACTTT,CASNAGTGSSPLHF
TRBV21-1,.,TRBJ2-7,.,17,TGTGCCAGCAGGAAAGGGCTAGCGGGAGATAGATCCTACGAGCAGTACTTC,CASRKGLAGDRSYEQYF
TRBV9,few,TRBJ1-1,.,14,TGTGCCAGCAGCGTAGACCCACAGGACACTGAAGCTTTCTTT,CASSVDPQDTEAFF
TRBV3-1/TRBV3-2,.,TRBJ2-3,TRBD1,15,TGTGCCAGCAGCCTCTGGACAGGGGATACAGATACGCAGTATTTT,CASSLWTGDTDTQYF
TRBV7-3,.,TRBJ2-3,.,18,TGTGCCAGCAGTCTTACAGGGGGGGCCCCAGATAGCACAGATACGCAGTATTTT,CASSLTGGAPDSTDTQYF
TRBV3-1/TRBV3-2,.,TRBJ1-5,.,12,TGTGCCAGCAGCCACAGCCAGGGGCCCCAGCATTTT,CASSHSQGPQHF
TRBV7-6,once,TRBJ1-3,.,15,TGTGCCAGCAGCTTAGGAAGGGGTCCCGGAAACACCATATATTTT,CASSLGRGPGNTIYF
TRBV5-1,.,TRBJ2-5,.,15,TGCGCCAGCAGCGACCCCGGACACGATCAAGAGACCCAGTACTTC,CASSDPGHDQETQYF
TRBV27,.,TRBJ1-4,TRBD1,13,TGTGCCAGCAGCGCACAGGGGGGGGAAAAACTGTTTTTT,CASSAQGGEKLFF
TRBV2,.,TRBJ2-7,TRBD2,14,TGTGCCAGCAGGACTAGCGGGAGGGGATACGAGCAGTACTTC,CASRTSGRGYEQYF
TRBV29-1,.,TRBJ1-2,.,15,TGCAGCGTTGAAGATCGTAGGGGGATCTATTATGGCTACACCTTC,CSVEDRRGIYYGYTF
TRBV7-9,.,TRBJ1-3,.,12,TGTGCCAGCAGCCCCCTCGGGGACACCATATATTTT,CASSPLGDTIYF
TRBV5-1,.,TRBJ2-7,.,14,TGCGCCAGCAGCTTGGGGCGGAACTCCTACGAGCAGTACTTC,CASSLGRNSYEQYF
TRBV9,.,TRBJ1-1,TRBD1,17,TGTGCCAGCAGACAGGGGAAGGTTTCCCTGATGAACACTGAAGCTTTCTTT,CASRQGKVSLMNTEAFF
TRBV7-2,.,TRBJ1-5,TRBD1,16,TGTGCCAGCAGCCGGGACAGCCCGGGTGGCAATCAGCCCCAGCATTTT,CASSRDSPGGNQPQHF
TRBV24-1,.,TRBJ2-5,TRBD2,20,TGTGCCACCAGTGATTTTGTCGGGACTAGCGGGAGAGTCGGACAAGAGACCCAGTACTTC,CATSDFVGTSGRVGQETQYF
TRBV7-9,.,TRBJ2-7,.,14,TGTGCCAGCAGCACACAGGGTGTAGTCTACGAGCAGTACTTC,CASSTQGVVYEQYF